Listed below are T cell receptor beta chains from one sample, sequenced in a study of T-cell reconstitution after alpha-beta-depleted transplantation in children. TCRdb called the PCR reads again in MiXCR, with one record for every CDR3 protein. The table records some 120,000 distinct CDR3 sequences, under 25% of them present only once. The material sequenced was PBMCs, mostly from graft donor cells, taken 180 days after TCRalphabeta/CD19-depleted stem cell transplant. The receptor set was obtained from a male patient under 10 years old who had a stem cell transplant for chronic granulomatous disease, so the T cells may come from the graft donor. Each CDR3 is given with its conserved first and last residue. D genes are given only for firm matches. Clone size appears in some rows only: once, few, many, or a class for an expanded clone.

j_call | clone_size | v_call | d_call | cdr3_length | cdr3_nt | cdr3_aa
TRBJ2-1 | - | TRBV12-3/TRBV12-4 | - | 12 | TGTGCCAGCAGTTGGGGGAGCAATGAGCAGTTCTTC | CASSWGSNEQFF
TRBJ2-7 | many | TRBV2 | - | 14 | TGTGCCAGCAGACGTCCGGGCTTCTCCTACGAGCAGTACTTC | CASRRPGFSYEQYF
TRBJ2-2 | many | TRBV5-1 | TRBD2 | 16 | TGCGCCAGCAGCCCGGGAGGGCTACAGGACACCGGGGAGCTGTTTTTT | CASSPGGLQDTGELFF
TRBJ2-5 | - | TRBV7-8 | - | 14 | TGTGCCAGCAGCTATACTCGGGGGCTAGAGACCCAGTACTTC | CASSYTRGLETQYF
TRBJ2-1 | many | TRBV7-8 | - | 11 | TGTGCCAGCAGTTGGGGCAATGAGCAGTTCTTC | CASSWGNEQFF
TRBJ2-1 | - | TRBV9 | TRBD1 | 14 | TGTGCCAGCAGCGGGGTGGACAGGGTACATGAGCAGTTCTTC | CASSGVDRVHEQFF
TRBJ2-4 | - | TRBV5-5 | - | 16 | TGTGCCAGCAGCCCATCAGACAGTCTAGCCAAAAACATTCAGTACTTC | CASSPSDSLAKNIQYF
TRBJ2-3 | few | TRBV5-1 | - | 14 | TGCGCCAGCAGCTTGCAGATACAGGGCGATACGCAGTATTTT | CASSLQIQGDTQYF
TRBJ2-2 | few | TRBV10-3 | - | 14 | TGTGCCATCGGGAGGGGGTCGGCCACCGGGGAGCTGTTTTTT | CAIGRGSATGELFF
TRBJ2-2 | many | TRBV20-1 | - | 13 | TGCAGTGCTAGCAGGGGCGACACCGGGGAGCTGTTTTTT | CSASRGDTGELFF
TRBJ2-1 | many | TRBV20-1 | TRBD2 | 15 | TGCAGTGCTAGAGGACTAGCGGGAGAGGTTAATGAGCAGTTCTTC | CSARGLAGEVNEQFF
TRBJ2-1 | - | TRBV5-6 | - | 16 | TGTGCCAGCAGCTTGGTGCTTCCCGGGTTGAGCAATGAGCAGTTCTTC | CASSLVLPGLSNEQFF
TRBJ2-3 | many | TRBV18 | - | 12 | TGTGCCAGCTCACCAAGGGGAGATACGCAGTATTTT | CASSPRGDTQYF
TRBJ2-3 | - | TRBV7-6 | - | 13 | TGTGCCAGCAGCTCTCCTAGCACAGATACGCAGTATTTT | CASSSPSTDTQYF
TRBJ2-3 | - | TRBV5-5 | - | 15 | TGTGCCAGCAGCTTAGGGGGGGCAGGCACAGATACGCAGTATTTT | CASSLGGAGTDTQYF
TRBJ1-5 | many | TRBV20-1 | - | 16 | TGCAGTGCTAGACCACATGGACAGTCCAGCAATCAGCCCCAGCATTTT | CSARPHGQSSNQPQHF
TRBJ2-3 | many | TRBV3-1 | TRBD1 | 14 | TGTGCCAGCAGCATACGGACAGGGAGGGATACGCAGTATTTT | CASSIRTGRDTQYF
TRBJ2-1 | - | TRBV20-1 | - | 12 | TGCAGTGCTAGAGCCCTCGGGTCTGAGCAGTTCTTC | CSARALGSEQFF
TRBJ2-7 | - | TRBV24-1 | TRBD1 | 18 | TGTGCCACCAGTGATACCCCGACAGGGAAAGCCTGGACCTACGAGCAGTACTTC | CATSDTPTGKAWTYEQYF
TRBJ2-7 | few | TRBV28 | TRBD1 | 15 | TGTGCCAGCAGTTTTTATGGACAGGGACGATCCGAGCAGTACTTC | CASSFYGQGRSEQYF
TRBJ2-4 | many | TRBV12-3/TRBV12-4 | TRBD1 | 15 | TGTGCCAGCAGTTTCGGACAGGGAGGTCCAAACATTCAGTACTTC | CASSFGQGGPNIQYF
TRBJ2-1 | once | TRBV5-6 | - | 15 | TGTGCCAGCAGCTTTTCAGAACTAGTACCCAATGAGCAGTTCTTC | CASSFSELVPNEQFF
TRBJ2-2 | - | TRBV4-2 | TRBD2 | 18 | TGTGCCAGCAGCCCAGAGAACCGACTAGCGGGGGACACCGGGGAGCTGTTTTTT | CASSPENRLAGDTGELFF
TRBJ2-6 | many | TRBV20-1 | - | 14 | TGCAGTGCCACTCCTGGCTCTGGGGCCAACGTCCTGACTTTC | CSATPGSGANVLTF
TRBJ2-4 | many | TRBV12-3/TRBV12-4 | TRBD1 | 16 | TGTGCCAGCAGCCCGTCGTGGACAGGGGGCAGGAACATTCAGTACTTC | CASSPSWTGGRNIQYF
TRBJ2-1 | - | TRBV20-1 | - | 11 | TGCAGTGCGCCTGACTACAATGAGCAGTTCTTC | CSAPDYNEQFF
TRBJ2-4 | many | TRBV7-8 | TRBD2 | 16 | TGTGCCAGCAGCTTAGGGGGGGGACTAGCGGAAAACATTCAGTACTTC | CASSLGGGLAENIQYF
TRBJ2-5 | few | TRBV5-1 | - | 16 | TGCGCCAGCAGCTTCTCGCAGGGACATGAGCAAGAGACCCAGTACTTC | CASSFSQGHEQETQYF
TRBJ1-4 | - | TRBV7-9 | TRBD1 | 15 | TGTGCCAGCATGTCTTTGGGACAGGGATATGAAAAACTGTTTTTT | CASMSLGQGYEKLFF
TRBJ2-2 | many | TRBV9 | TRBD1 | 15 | TGTGCCAGCAGCGTAACAGGGGGCGGAACCGGGGAGCTGTTTTTT | CASSVTGGGTGELFF
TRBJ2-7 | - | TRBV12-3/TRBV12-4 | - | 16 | TGTGCCAGCAGTTTCATCCCCAGGGAGTTCTCCTACGAGCAGTACTTC | CASSFIPREFSYEQYF
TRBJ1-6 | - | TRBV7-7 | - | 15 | TGTGCTAGCAGCACCCACCGGGACGTAAATTCACCCCTCCACTTT | CASSTHRDVNSPLHF
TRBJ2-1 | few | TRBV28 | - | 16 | TGTGCCAGCAGTAGCCCTACCCAAAGCTCCTACAATGAGCAGTTCTTC | CASSSPTQSSYNEQFF
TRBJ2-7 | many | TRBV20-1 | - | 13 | TGCAGTGCTAGCGGGGAAAGCTCCTACGAGCAGTACTTC | CSASGESSYEQYF
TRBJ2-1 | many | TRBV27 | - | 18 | TGTGCCAGCAGTTCATATTCCCCGGGAGACAGTCCATACAATGAGCAGTTCTTC | CASSSYSPGDSPYNEQFF
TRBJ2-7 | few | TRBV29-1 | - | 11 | TGCAGCGTTGATTATCGGGACGAGCAGTACTTC | CSVDYRDEQYF
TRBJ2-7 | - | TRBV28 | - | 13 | TGTGCCAGCAGTTATATTAGCACCTACGAGCAGTACTTC | CASSYISTYEQYF
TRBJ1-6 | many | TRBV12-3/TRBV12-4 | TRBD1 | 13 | TGTGCCAGCACGGACAGGGGGGGCTTCCCCCTCCACTTT | CASTDRGGFPLHF
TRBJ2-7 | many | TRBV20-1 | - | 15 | TGCAGTGCTAACTCAAGGGAGGGGGCGCAGAACGAGCAGTACTTC | CSANSREGAQNEQYF
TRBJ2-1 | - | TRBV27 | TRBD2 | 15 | TGTGCCAGCAGTTTGGGTAGCGGGAGGTGGGATGAGCAGTTCTTC | CASSLGSGRWDEQFF
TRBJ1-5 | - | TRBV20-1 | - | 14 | TGCAGTGCTAAGCTACAGGGTTACAATCAGCCCCAGCATTTT | CSAKLQGYNQPQHF
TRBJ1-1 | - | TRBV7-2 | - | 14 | TGTGCCAGCAGCCCTTATCTTGGAAACACTGAAGCTTTCTTT | CASSPYLGNTEAFF
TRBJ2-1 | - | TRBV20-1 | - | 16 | TGCAGTGCTAGAGGGGGTACAGGGAGCTCCTACAATGAGCAGTTCTTC | CSARGGTGSSYNEQFF
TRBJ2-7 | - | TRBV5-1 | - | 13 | TGCGCCAGCAGCTTGGGGCTGCTCTACGAGCAGTACTTC | CASSLGLLYEQYF
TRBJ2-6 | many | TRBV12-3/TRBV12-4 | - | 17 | TGTGCCAGCAGTCCAATTGTTAGCCCTCCTGGGGCCAACGTCCTGACTTTC | CASSPIVSPPGANVLTF
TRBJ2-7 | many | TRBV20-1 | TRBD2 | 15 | TGCAGTGCCCTCCTGACTAGCGGGGGGGAGTACGAGCAGTACTTC | CSALLTSGGEYEQYF
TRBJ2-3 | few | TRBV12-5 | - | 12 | TGTGCTAGTGGTTTGAAGGAAGATACGCAGTATTTT | CASGLKEDTQYF
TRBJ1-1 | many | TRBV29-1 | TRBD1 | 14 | TGCAGCGTTGGACAGGGGCTTACGAACACTGAAGCTTTCTTT | CSVGQGLTNTEAFF
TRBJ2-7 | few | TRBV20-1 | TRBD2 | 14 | TGCAGTGCTAGGACGGGACTAGCGCCCTACGAGCAGTACTTC | CSARTGLAPYEQYF
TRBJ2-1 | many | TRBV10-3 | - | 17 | TGTGCCATCAGGGGTCCTCAGGGGAACACTAGTTACAATGAGCAGTTCTTC | CAIRGPQGNTSYNEQFF
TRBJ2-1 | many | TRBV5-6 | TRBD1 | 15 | TGTGCCAGCAGCTTGGAAGACAGGGGAGTTAATGAGCAGTTCTTC | CASSLEDRGVNEQFF
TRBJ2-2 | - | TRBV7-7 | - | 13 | TGTGCCAGTGCGGACGCCCGAAACGGGGAGCTGTTTTTT | CASADARNGELFF
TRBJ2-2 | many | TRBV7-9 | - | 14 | TGTGCCAGCAGCCAAAGTCCGAACACCGGGGAGCTGTTTTTT | CASSQSPNTGELFF
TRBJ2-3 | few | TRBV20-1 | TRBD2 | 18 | TGCAGTGCTAGTCCCAGGACTAGCGGGAGGAGAAGGACAGATACGCAGTATTTT | CSASPRTSGRRRTDTQYF
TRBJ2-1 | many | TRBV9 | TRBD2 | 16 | TGTGCCAGCAGCGTAGATGTAGCGGGGGTGGACAATGAGCAGTTCTTC | CASSVDVAGVDNEQFF
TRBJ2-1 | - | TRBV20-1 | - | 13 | TGCAGTGCTAGAGATCGGTTGGGCAATGAGCAGTTCTTC | CSARDRLGNEQFF
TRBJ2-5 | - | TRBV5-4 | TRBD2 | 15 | TGTGCCAGCAGTCCTAGCGGGAGTCGGCAAGAGACCCAGTACTTC | CASSPSGSRQETQYF
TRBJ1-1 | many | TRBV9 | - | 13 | TGTGCCAGCAGCCCCACGGGCCGCACTGAAGCTTTCTTT | CASSPTGRTEAFF
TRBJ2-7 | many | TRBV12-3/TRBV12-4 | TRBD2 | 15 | TGTGCCAGCAGCCTGGGAGCGGGAGTAACCTACGAGCAGTACTTC | CASSLGAGVTYEQYF
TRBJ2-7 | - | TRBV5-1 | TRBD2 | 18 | TGCGCCAGCAGCTTTCTTCCCTCAAGCGGGAGCCTCTCCTACGAGCAGTACTTC | CASSFLPSSGSLSYEQYF